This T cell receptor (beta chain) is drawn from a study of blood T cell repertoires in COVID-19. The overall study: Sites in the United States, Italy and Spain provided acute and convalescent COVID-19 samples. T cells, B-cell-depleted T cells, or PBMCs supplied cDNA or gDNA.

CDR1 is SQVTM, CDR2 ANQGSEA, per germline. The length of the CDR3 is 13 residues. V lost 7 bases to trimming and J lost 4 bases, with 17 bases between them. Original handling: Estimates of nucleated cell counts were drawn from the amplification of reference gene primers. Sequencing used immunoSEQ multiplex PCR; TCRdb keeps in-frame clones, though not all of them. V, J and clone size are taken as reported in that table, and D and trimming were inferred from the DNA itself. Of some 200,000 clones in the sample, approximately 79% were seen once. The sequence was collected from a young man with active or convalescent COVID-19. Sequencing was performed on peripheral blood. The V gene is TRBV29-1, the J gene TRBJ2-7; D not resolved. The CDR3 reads CSGSGQRPYEQYF. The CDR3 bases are TGCAGCGGGTCAGGCCAAAGGCCATACGAGCAGTACTTC.